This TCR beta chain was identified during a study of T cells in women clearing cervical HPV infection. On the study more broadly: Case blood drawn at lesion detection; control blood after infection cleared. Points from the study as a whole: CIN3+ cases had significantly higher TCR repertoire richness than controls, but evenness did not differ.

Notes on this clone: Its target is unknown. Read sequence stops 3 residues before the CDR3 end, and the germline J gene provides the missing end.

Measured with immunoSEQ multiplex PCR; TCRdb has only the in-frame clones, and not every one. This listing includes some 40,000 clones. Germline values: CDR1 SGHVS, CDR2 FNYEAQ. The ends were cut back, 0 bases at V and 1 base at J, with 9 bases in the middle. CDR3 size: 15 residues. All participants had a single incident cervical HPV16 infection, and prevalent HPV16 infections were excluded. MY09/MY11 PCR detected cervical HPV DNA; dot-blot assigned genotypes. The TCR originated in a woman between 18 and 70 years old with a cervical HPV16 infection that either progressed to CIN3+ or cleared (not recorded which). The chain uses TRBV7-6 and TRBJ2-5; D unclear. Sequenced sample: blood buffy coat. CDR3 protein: CASSLAAVSQETQYF. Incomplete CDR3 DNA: TGTGCCAGCAGCTTAGCGGCCGTTTCCCAAGAGACC.